This TCR beta chain was sequenced in a study of cytomegalovirus exposure and HLA in healthy donors. About the research overall: Around 85 million unique TCR sequences came from HLA-typed donors in an early release. The study, taken as a whole, reports: Generally TCR sequences proved uncommon, though certain public TCRs appeared in numerous donors.

As to this clone: Its antigen is currently unknown.

This CDR3 region has 14 residues. The trim removed 6 bases at V and 3 bases at J, leaving 7 bases unmatched. CDR1 is MNHNY, CDR2 SVGAGI, per germline (reference sequence). PCR amplification relied on 60 Vbeta primers (plus 13 Jbeta primers). TCRdb's copy holds only in-frame clones and misses some; the assay was immunoSEQ multiplex PCR. The table has about 170,000 clones, 84% seen once. Sequenced input: PBMCs. The clonotype was recovered from a girl aged 5 to 17 in good health and CMV-seropositive. The chain uses TRBV6-6 and TRBJ1-1; TRBD1 matches at 7 bases. CDR3 in amino acids: CASSSTGMDTEAFF. CDR3 nucleotide sequence: TGTGCCAGCAGCTCGACAGGGATGGACACTGAAGCTTTCTTT.